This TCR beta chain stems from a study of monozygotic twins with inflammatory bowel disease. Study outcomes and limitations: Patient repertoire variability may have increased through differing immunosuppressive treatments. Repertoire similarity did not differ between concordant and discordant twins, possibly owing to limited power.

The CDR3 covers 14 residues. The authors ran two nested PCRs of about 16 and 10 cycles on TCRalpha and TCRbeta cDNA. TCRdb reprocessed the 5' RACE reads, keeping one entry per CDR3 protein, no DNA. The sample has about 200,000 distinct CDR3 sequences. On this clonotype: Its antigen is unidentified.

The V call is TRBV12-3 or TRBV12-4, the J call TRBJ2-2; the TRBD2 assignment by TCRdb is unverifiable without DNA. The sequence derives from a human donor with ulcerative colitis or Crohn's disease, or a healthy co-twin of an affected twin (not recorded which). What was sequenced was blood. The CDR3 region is CASSLVAGPGELFF.